A single sample gave rise to the 19 T cell receptor beta chains below, sequenced in a study of patients and donors after allogeneic stem cell transplantation. From the RT-PCR reads, TCRdb called clonotypes with MiXCR, one entry per CDR3 protein. The sample has 920,000 or so distinct CDR3 sequences, 15% to 20% seen once. Sequenced: blood, either unsorted or a sorted T cell fraction (not recorded which). The receptors were gathered from a human donor who was either an allogeneic HSCT recipient or a stem cell or donor lymphocyte infusion donor (not recorded which). It is not recorded whose cells these are; they may come from a transplant donor.

This clonotype was recorded many times. The J gene is TRBJ1-5, the V gene TRBV7-6; unclear D gene. V lost 5 bases and J lost 0, with 5 bases in between. From germline, CDR1 is SGHVS and CDR2 FNYEAQ. The CDR3 length is 13 residues. CDR3: CASSPYSNQPQHF. The CDR3 bases are TGTGCCAGCAGCCCATATAGCAATCAGCCCCAGCATTTT.

V usage is TRBV30 and J usage is TRBJ1-2; D is unclear. Germline CDR1 reads GTSNPN; CDR2 reads SVGIG (reference sequence). The V gene lost 4 bases and the J gene lost 4 bases, with 13 bases spanning the gap. CDR3 length: 13 residues. CDR3 sequence (DNA): TGTGCCTGGATCCAGGAGGGTATCTATGGCTACACCTTC. This encodes CAWIQEGIYGYTF.

The chain is built from TRBV9 and TRBJ2-7; 10 bases are shared with TRBD2. J gave up 7 bases and V 3 bases, and 7 bases lay outside the gene matches. The CDR3 loop spans 14 amino acids. In germline, CDR1 is SGDLS, CDR2 YYNGEE. The CDR3: CASSATSGPLEQYF. CDR3 DNA sequence: TGTGCCAGCAGCGCGACTAGCGGGCCCCTTGAGCAGTACTTC. Together with reference TRBV9 and TRBJ2-7, the CDR3 gives the full variable domain: DSGVTQTPKHLITATGQRVTLRCSPRSGDLSVYWYQQSLDQGLQFLIQYYNGEERAKGNILERFSAQQFPDLHSELNLSSLELGDSALYFCASSATSGPLEQYFGPGTRLTVT.

This clonotype was seen only a few times. The chain couples TRBV24-1 to TRBJ2-7; 7 positions match TRBD1. The CDR3 length is 15 residues. V was clipped by 3 bases and J by 2 bases; unmatched bases: 6. The germline CDR1 and CDR2 sequences are KGHDR and SFDVKD. The CDR3 nucleotides read TGTGCCACCAGTGATCCGGGACAGCGACCCTACGAGCAGTACTTC. Translating it yields CATSDPGQRPYEQYF.

The V gene is TRBV20-1, the J gene TRBJ1-5; D perhaps matches TRBD1 (5 bases). CDR1 is DFQATT, CDR2 SNEGSKA, per germline (reference sequence). V was clipped by 3 bases and J by 4 bases, with 16 bases between them. This CDR3 contains 15 residues. CDR3 region: CSARGTYFGNQPQHF. For the CDR3, the DNA is TGCAGTGCTAGGGGGACGTATTTTGGGAATCAGCCCCAGCATTTT.

This clonotype was seen a few times. This chain uses TRBV20-1 with TRBJ1-1; a weak D match, TRBD1 (6 bases). The CDR3 spans 11 residues. Germline V gives CDR1 DFQATT, CDR2 SNEGSKA (reference sequence). V was pared by 0 bases and J by 10 bases, with 9 bases between. For the CDR3, the DNA is TGCAGTGCTAGAGAGGCGACAGGAGCTTTCTTT. Protein sequence: CSAREATGAFF.

The chain links TRBV12-3 or TRBV12-4 to TRBJ1-2; D gene uncertain. The V gene lost 6 bases and the J gene lost 0 bases, with 8 bases spanning the gap. The CDR3 is 13 amino acids. CDR3 loop: CASSRTSNYGYTF. DNA of the CDR3: TGTGCCAGCAGCCGTACCTCTAACTATGGCTACACCTTC.

This chain connects TRBV5-1 to TRBJ2-1, with D possibly matching TRBD1 (6 bases). The V gene's germline CDR1 is SGHRS and CDR2 YFSETQ. The CDR3 runs to 14 residues. The V end was cut by 3 bases, the J end by 7 bases, with 14 bases between. Here the CDR3 DNA reads TGCGCCAGCAGCTACCCGCGTGGACAGAATGAGCAGTTCTTC. It encodes CASSYPRGQNEQFF.

The V gene is TRBV12-3 or TRBV12-4, the J gene TRBJ2-1; D is ambiguous. The CDR3 has 12 amino acids. V was clipped by 3 bases and J by 16 bases, with 16 bases between them. For the CDR3, the DNA is TGTGCCAGCAGTTTTCTGGTAGAATCCCTTTTCTTC. It specifies CASSFLVESLFF.

The chain is built from TRBV20-1 and TRBJ1-5; no reliable D call. V shed 3 bases and J shed 7 bases, with 13 bases lying between them. The germline V gene encodes CDR1 DFQATT and CDR2 SNEGSKA (reference sequence). The CDR3 loop spans 13 amino acids. The CDR3 DNA follows: TGCAGTGCTAGGTCTAGGGAATTCCAGCCCCAGCATTTT. Protein sequence: CSARSREFQPQHF.

This clonotype was recorded a few times. This chain uses TRBV4-3 with TRBJ1-5, with D hard to call. V was cut by 4 bases and J by 7 bases, with 11 bases left in between. This CDR3 has 13 residues. Germline-derived CDR1 and CDR2 are LGHNA and YSLEER. The CDR3 DNA follows: TGCGCCAGCAGCCTAGACTCGTTCCAGCCCCAGCATTTT. Translation gives CASSLDSFQPQHF.

This chain connects TRBV2 to TRBJ2-7, with TRBD2 identical over 8 bases. The germline V gene has CDR1 SNHLY and CDR2 FYNNEI. V gave up 6 bases and J gave up 5 bases; unmatched junction bases: 12. This CDR3 contains 15 residues. As DNA, the CDR3 is TGTGCCAGCAGGGCCATAGCGGGAATCACCCACGAGCAGTACTTC. This translates into CASRAIAGITHEQYF.

This clonotype was observed a handful of times. The rearrangement uses TRBV11-2 and TRBJ2-6; D uncertain. V was trimmed by 1 base and J by 0 bases, leaving 13 bases between them. Per the germline V gene, CDR1 is SGHAT and CDR2 is FQNNGV. The CDR3 has 18 residues. Written as DNA, the CDR3 is TGTGCCAGCAGCTTAGGTTATAGGCGGCTCTCTGGGGCCAACGTCCTGACTTTC. This encodes CASSLGYRRLSGANVLTF.

Only a few counts were recorded for this clonotype. The chain is built from TRBV5-1 and TRBJ2-1, with D possibly being TRBD1 (6 bases). With 4 bases removed from V and 8 bases from J, the gap between germline ends came to 16 bases. This CDR3 spans 14 amino acids. Per germline, CDR1 SGHRS and CDR2 YFSETQ. CDR3 bases: TGCGCCAGCAGCCACTCCTCAGGGGACGATGAGCAGTTCTTC. It is translated as CASSHSSGDDEQFF.

The chain uses TRBV4-3 and TRBJ1-4; D is unclear. Trimming removed 0 bases at V and 2 bases at J, with 7 bases between. From germline, CDR1 is LGHNA and CDR2 YSLEER. This CDR3 is 15 amino acids long. The CDR3 is CASSQEWWTNEKLFF. DNA for the CDR3: TGCGCCAGCAGCCAAGAATGGTGGACTAATGAAAAACTGTTTTTT.

This chain links TRBV12-3 or TRBV12-4 with TRBJ1-1; D is perhaps TRBD1 (5 bases). CDR3 length: 14 residues. The V end was cut by 3 bases, the J end by 5 bases, with 13 bases between. The DNA for the CDR3 is TGTGCCAGCAGTTTTGGGCCGGGGGGAACTGAAGCTTTCTTT. This codes for CASSFGPGGTEAFF.

In its sample, this clonotype was seen a few times. This chain links TRBV20-1 with TRBJ2-2, with D possibly being TRBD1 or TRBD2 (5 bases each). The V end lost 5 bases, the J end lost 4 bases, and 20 bases lay between the germline ends. The CDR3 loop spans 16 amino acids. Germline CDR1 is DFQATT and CDR2 is SNEGSKA (reference sequence). This CDR3 is CSAPFTGTATTGELFF. CDR3 nucleotides: TGCAGTGCTCCTTTTACCGGGACGGCGACCACCGGGGAGCTGTTTTTT.

The chain recombines TRBV3-1 with TRBJ2-7; the D call may be TRBD1 or TRBD2 (5 bases each). The CDR3 loop spans 14 amino acids. Per the germline V gene, CDR1 is LGHDT and CDR2 is YNNKEL (reference sequence). The V gene lost 2 bases and the J gene lost 2 bases, with 10 bases spanning the gap. The CDR3 nucleotides are TGTGCCAGCAGCCAATGGGACGGACCCTACGAGCAGTACTTC. This codes for CASSQWDGPYEQYF.

This chain joins TRBV27 and TRBJ2-7; no definite D call. This CDR3 region has 15 residues. Germline V gives CDR1 MNHEY, CDR2 SMNVEV (reference sequence). With 2 bases removed from V and 4 bases from J, the gap between germline ends came to 15 bases. The CDR3 here is CASSLASPRSYEQYF. DNA of the CDR3: TGTGCCAGCAGTTTAGCATCCCCACGGTCTTACGAGCAGTACTTC.